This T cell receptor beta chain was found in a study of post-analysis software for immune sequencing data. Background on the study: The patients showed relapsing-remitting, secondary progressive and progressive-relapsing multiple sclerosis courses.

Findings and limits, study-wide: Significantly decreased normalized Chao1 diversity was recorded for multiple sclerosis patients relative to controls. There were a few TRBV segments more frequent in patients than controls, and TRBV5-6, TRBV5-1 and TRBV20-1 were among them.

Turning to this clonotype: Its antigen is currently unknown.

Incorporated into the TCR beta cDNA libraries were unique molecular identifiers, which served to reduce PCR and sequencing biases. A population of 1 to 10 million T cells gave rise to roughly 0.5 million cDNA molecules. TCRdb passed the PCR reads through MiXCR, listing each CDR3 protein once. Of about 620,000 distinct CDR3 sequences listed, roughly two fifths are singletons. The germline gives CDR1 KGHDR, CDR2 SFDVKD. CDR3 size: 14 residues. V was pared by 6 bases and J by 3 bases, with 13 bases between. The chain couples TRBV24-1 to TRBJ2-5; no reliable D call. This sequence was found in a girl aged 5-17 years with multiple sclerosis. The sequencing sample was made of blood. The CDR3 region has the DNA TGTGCCACCAGTAAGACCAACGACAAAGAGACCCAGTACTTC. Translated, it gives CATSKTNDKETQYF.